A single sample gave rise to the 12 T cell receptor beta chains below, sequenced in a study of T cells in Graves' hyperthyroidism and ophthalmopathy. Amplification of TCR beta CDR3 regions was performed using RNA transcripts as template. With the HTBI primer set, the TCR CDR3 went through a first round of RT-PCR. From the multiplex PCR reads, TCRdb called clonotypes with MiXCR, one entry per CDR3 protein. Counted here are hundreds of thousands of distinct CDR3 sequences, less than 15% occurring once; the ten biggest clones make up roughly 8.3%. Sequenced sample: blood. The receptors were sampled from a woman younger than 35 with Graves' hyperthyroidism.

This clonotype was found many times. The genes are TRBV28 and TRBJ1-3; 7 positions agree with TRBD1. Looked up from germline, CDR1 is MDHEN and CDR2 is SYDVKM. The CDR3 loop spans 13 amino acids. The V and J ends lost 5 bases and 6 bases, in that order; junction bases with no gene match: 4. CDR3 amino acids: CASSPDRVNTIYF. DNA of the CDR3: TGTGCCAGCAGTCCCGACAGGGTAAACACCATATATTTT.

This chain joins TRBV5-1 and TRBJ1-1; D gene uncertain. From germline, CDR1 is SGHRS and CDR2 YFSETQ. This CDR3 has 15 amino acids. Trimming removed 0 bases from V and 6 bases from J, with 15 bases in between. The CDR3 loop is CASSLEVGSRPEAFF. The DNA of the CDR3 is TGCGCCAGCAGCTTGGAAGTGGGTTCCCGACCTGAAGCTTTCTTT.

In this sample, this clonotype turned up many times. The gene calls are TRBV7-9 and TRBJ1-3; D uncertain. The V end was cut by 2 bases, the J end by 4 bases, with 15 bases between. CDR1 and CDR2 (germline): SEHNR, FQNEAQ (reference sequence). The CDR3 covers 16 residues. The CDR3 protein is CASSLPHRYGGNTIYF. CDR3 in DNA: TGTGCCAGCAGCTTACCCCACCGATATGGAGGAAACACCATATATTTT.

Regarding this clonotype: It may be a read error: a sequence one base away is much more abundant. The rearrangement joins TRBV7-3 to TRBJ2-1; D gene unclear. The J call may be wrong; the DNA end is better matched by TRBJ2-7. The CDR3 has 14 amino acids. The germline CDR1 and CDR2 sequences are SGHTA and FQGTGA. This chain's CDR3 is CASSFSTDNNEQYF. DNA of the CDR3: TGTGCCAGCAGCTTTTCAACGGATAACAATGAGCAGTACTTC.

This chain connects TRBV6-9 to TRBJ1-1; TRBD1 matches at 8 bases. Germline loops: CDR1 MNHGY, CDR2 SVAAGI. The CDR3 totals 14 residues. V lost 4 bases, J lost 3 bases, and 4 bases stayed unmatched. CDR3 in DNA: TGTGCCAGCAGTTTGAACAGGGGGGACACTGAAGCTTTCTTT. Its protein product is CASSLNRGDTEAFF.

This clonotype was picked up many times. The V call is TRBV2, the J call TRBJ2-3; D is uncertain. This CDR3 is 13 amino acids long. Germline assignment: CDR1 SNHLY and CDR2 FYNNEI. V gave up 3 bases and J gave up 12 bases, with 16 bases separating them. The CDR3 spells CASSEEFRPPQYF. CDR3 DNA: TGTGCCAGCAGTGAGGAGTTTCGGCCCCCCCAGTATTTT.

This clonotype was seen at least ten times. This chain joins TRBV20-1 and TRBJ2-7; TRBD1 matches 10 bases. The CDR3 consists of 14 residues. CDR1 and CDR2 (germline): DFQATT, SNEGSKA (reference sequence). Trimming cost V 3 bases and J 7 bases; bases outside gene matches: 9. The CDR3 DNA reads TGCAGTGCTAGCATAGGGACAGGGGCGGGAGAGCAGTACTTC. Translated, it gives CSASIGTGAGEQYF.

The chain is built from TRBV9 and TRBJ2-1; D perhaps matches TRBD2 (6 bases). Deletions cut 0 bases from V and 4 bases from J, with 8 bases between. The CDR3 is made up of 14 amino acids. Germline V CDR1 and CDR2: SGDLS, YYNGEE. CDR3 nucleotide sequence: TGTGCCAGCAGCGTAGCGGGGGAGTACAATGAGCAGTTCTTC. Translation: CASSVAGEYNEQFF.

The DNA of the CDR3 is TGTGCCAGCAGCTTAGGGGCGGGGACAGGGTCCACAGATACGCAGTATTTT. Translation gives CASSLGAGTGSTDTQYF. This chain joins TRBV11-2 and TRBJ2-3; 9 nucleotides match TRBD1. CDR3 length equals 17 residues. The trim removed 1 base at V and 2 bases at J, leaving 7 bases unmatched. CDR1 is SGHAT and CDR2 is FQNNGV in the germline V gene.

This clonotype has a count of ten or more. The chain has TRBV5-6 and TRBJ1-1, with a weak D call TRBD1 (6 bases). Per germline, CDR1 SGHDT and CDR2 YYEEEE. Trimming left V 3 bases short and J 1 base short, with 16 bases between. The CDR3 loop spans 16 amino acids. The CDR3 loop is CASSWTHTGWNTEAFF. The CDR3 DNA is TGTGCCAGCAGCTGGACTCACACAGGGTGGAACACTGAAGCTTTCTTT.

At least ten counts were recorded for this clonotype. This chain joins TRBV20-1 and TRBJ2-1, with 8 positions matching TRBD2. J lost 6 bases, V lost 3 bases, and 10 bases had no gene match. The CDR3 runs 15 residues. The germline V gene has CDR1 DFQATT and CDR2 SNEGSKA (reference sequence). CDR3 nucleotides: TGCAGTGCTAGTGGGTTTAGCGGGATATCCAATGAGCAGTTCTTC. Its protein product is CSASGFSGISNEQFF.

This clonotype was counted a few times. The gene calls are TRBV7-2 and TRBJ2-4; D is perhaps TRBD1 or TRBD2 (6 bases each). Looked up from germline, CDR1 is SGHTA and CDR2 is FQGNSA. V was clipped by 5 bases and J by 3 bases, with 17 bases between them. The CDR3 is 16 amino acids. Written as DNA, the CDR3 is TGTGCCAGCAGCCCGACTTGGGGGGCAGGCAAAAACATTCAGTACTTC. Encoded protein: CASSPTWGAGKNIQYF.